A single T cell receptor (beta chain) is shown here with its context. No cognate antigen has been identified for it. Per-base qualities were not stored, and no clone one base away is much larger. These data originate in a study of blood T cell repertoires in COVID-19 (dated by TCRdb to 2018 to 2020). For context, the study as a whole: Collaborator samples came from the United States, Italy and Spain and covered acute and convalescent phases of COVID-19. Subjects who had been exposed to COVID-19, were actively infected with it, or had recovered from it provided the deeply sampled blood TCRbeta repertoires that made up the dataset. The prospective study material was composed of cDNA or gDNA derived from T cells, B-cell-depleted T cells, or PBMCs. The repertoires were made available in a free public database intended to serve as a resource for research on the immune response to SARS-CoV-2. Where HLA class I and class II types were available, the types were taken from metadata supplied by the sample provider, not from assay-based typing. Nearly every sample came with metadata listing a de-identified subject ID, COVID-19 status, age in years and sex. The samples were drawn from the first 160 participants of the ongoing ImmuneRACE study and from more than 1,000 subjects provided by 6 global collaborators.

In Seattle, one collaborating source enrolled patients while the infection was active and tracked those patients longitudinally over the course of disease. Collaborating institutions collected whole blood in K2EDTA tubes following their own protocols. Collaborator samples were shipped for TCRbeta analysis as frozen whole blood, isolated PBMCs, or DNA extracted from either sample type. The research as a whole found: How much clinical and demographic metadata was included differed by source and by participant, and the metadata was provided uncurated.

The immunoSEQ Assay, a bias-controlled multiplex PCR, was used to amplify TCRbeta CDR3 regions from genomic DNA. In the source study's methods: Within the assay, amplification of reference gene primers was used to estimate how many nucleated cells each sample contained. To quantify the absolute abundance of each unique TCRbeta CDR3 rearrangement, sequence reads were collapsed and filtered. For each sample, productive Simpson clonality was calculated by taking the square root of Simpson's diversity index across productive rearrangements. Sourced from immuneACCESS, this table was stored by TCRdb with only in-frame sequences that have V and J called. A share of the clones is absent; for the studies checked, an unresolved V gene accounts for under half, and the remainder has no known explanation. V and J calls plus clone size are reproduced from that table; the DNA served to infer D and trimming. This sample holds approximately 190,000 clones; about four fifths were observed only once. The ten largest clonotypes hold less than 9.5% of the sample.

V drops 1 base and J drops 4 bases, leaving 10 bases in between. From the germline V gene, CDR1 is MDHEN and CDR2 is SYDVKM. The CDR3 spans 14 residues, from the cysteine through the phenylalanine. The CDR3 DNA has 42 bases and is translated from base 1. Sequenced material: peripheral blood. The sequence came from a woman aged 55-70 years with COVID-19, enrolled during active disease. The V gene is TRBV28 and the J gene is TRBJ2-5; 6 matching bases give a weak D call of TRBD2. The DNA sequence reads TGTGCCAGCAGTTTATCTCGGGAGTTAGAGACCCAGTACTTC. Its protein is CASSLSRELETQYF.